Listed below are T cell receptor beta chains from one sample, sequenced in a study of blood T cell repertoires in COVID-19. Assay used: immunoSEQ multiplex PCR; TCRdb lists only in-frame clones, some missing. The sample shows approximately 240,000 clones, about 85% of them seen only once. Sequenced input: peripheral blood. The receptors come from a woman under 30 who had recovered from COVID-19. Both conserved end residues are part of each CDR3. D genes are given only for firm matches. Clone sizes are given selectively: once, few, many, or a class where the clone is expanded.

v_gene	d_gene	len	abundance	j_gene	CDR3nt	CDR3aa
TRBV30	NA	12	NA	TRBJ1-6	TGTGCCTGGAGGGGGCAAGGTTCACCCCTCCACTTT	CAWRGQGSPLHF
TRBV30	TRBD1	15	NA	TRBJ2-7	TGTGCCTGGTCCCAACTCCCGCAGGGGGCCTACGAGCAGTACTTC	CAWSQLPQGAYEQYF
TRBV11-3	NA	13	NA	TRBJ2-5	TGTGCCAGCAGTCTCGGCGGACAAGAGACCCAGTACTTC	CASSLGGQETQYF
TRBV7-8	NA	14	NA	TRBJ1-2	TGTGCCAGCAGCTCCCATTGGGGCCTGGATGGCTACACCTTC	CASSSHWGLDGYTF
TRBV18	NA	16	NA	TRBJ1-4	TGTGCCAGCTCACCCCCAGGTCACGGCAGGGTTGAAAAACTGTTTTTT	CASSPPGHGRVEKLFF
TRBV7-3	NA	13	NA	TRBJ2-1	TGTGCCAGCAGCTTACTGACTTACAATGAGCAGTTCTTC	CASSLLTYNEQFF
TRBV4-3	TRBD1	15	NA	TRBJ1-3	TGCGCCAGCAGCCAGTACAGGGGTTCTGGAAACACCATATATTTT	CASSQYRGSGNTIYF
TRBV6-2/TRBV6-3	TRBD1	11	few	TRBJ1-1	TGTGCCAGCAGTTGGGACAGGGCTGCTTTCTTT	CASSWDRAAFF
TRBV7-3	NA	15	few	TRBJ2-1	TGTGCCAGCAGCTTACTCGGGGGTGGTCACAATGAGCAGTTCTTC	CASSLLGGGHNEQFF
TRBV5-1	NA	15	NA	TRBJ2-1	TGCGCCAGCAGCTTGGAGCCCATCGCAGGGAATGAGCAGTTCTTC	CASSLEPIAGNEQFF
TRBV10-3	NA	13	NA	TRBJ2-7	TGTGCCATCAGTGAACGCGACGGGTACGAGCAGTACTTC	CAISERDGYEQYF
TRBV10-3	NA	14	NA	TRBJ2-1	TGTGCCATCAGTGAGAGAGAACCGTACAATGAGCAGTTCTTC	CAISEREPYNEQFF
TRBV18	NA	14	NA	TRBJ1-4	TGTGCCAGCTCACCGGGAGTACGGGATGAAAAACTGTTTTTT	CASSPGVRDEKLFF
TRBV11-3	NA	13	NA	TRBJ2-3	TGTGCCAGCAGCTTGGAGGGAAAAGATACGCAGTATTTT	CASSLEGKDTQYF
TRBV11-3	NA	15	few	TRBJ2-3	TGTGCCAGCAGCGGATCCGGGACACTAGGAGATACGCAGTATTTT	CASSGSGTLGDTQYF
TRBV7-9	TRBD2	18	NA	TRBJ2-5	TGTGCCAGCAGCCCAACTAGCGGACGCAAAGATGGGAAAGAGACCCAGTACTTC	CASSPTSGRKDGKETQYF
TRBV9	TRBD2	13	NA	TRBJ2-7	TGTGCCAGCAGCGTACTCTCGGGGGGCGAGCAGTACTTC	CASSVLSGGEQYF
TRBV12-3/TRBV12-4	NA	13	NA	TRBJ1-6	TGTGCCAGCAGTTCGACAGGAGGATCACCCCTCCACTTT	CASSSTGGSPLHF
TRBV21-1	NA	16	NA	TRBJ2-3	TGTGCCAGCAGCAGGGCTAGCGGCCTTCCAACAGATACGCAGTATTTT	CASSRASGLPTDTQYF
TRBV11-1	TRBD2	15	NA	TRBJ2-1	TGTGCCAGCAGCTTATTTCAGGGACTAGGGAATGAGCAGTTCTTC	CASSLFQGLGNEQFF
TRBV11-1	TRBD2	16	NA	TRBJ2-7	TGTGCCAGCAGCCCGATATTACTGGCGGGGGCCTACGAGCAGTACTTC	CASSPILLAGAYEQYF
TRBV11-2	TRBD1	14	NA	TRBJ1-6	TGTGCCAGCAGCTACGGGACAGGGAATTCACCCCTCCACTTT	CASSYGTGNSPLHF
TRBV4-3	TRBD1	16	NA	TRBJ1-2	TGCGCCAGCAGCCAAGCCCAAGGACAGGGAAACTATGGCTACACCTTC	CASSQAQGQGNYGYTF
TRBV13	NA	13	NA	TRBJ2-7	TGTGCCAGCGGTACAGGGAGCTCCTACGAGCAGTACTTC	CASGTGSSYEQYF
TRBV29-1	NA	14	NA	TRBJ1-1	TGCAGCGTTGAAGGATACAGAAGGAACACTGAAGCTTTCTTT	CSVEGYRRNTEAFF
TRBV4-2	NA	14	NA	TRBJ1-3	TGTGCCAGCAGCCCCTCGGAAGCGGGAAACACCATATATTTT	CASSPSEAGNTIYF
TRBV11-3	TRBD2	14	once	TRBJ2-1	TGTGCCAGCAGTTCCGGACTAGCAAGACATGAGCAGTTCTTC	CASSSGLARHEQFF
TRBV30	TRBD2	14	NA	TRBJ2-7	TGTGCCTGGACCAAATCGGGGGGAATCTACGAGCAGTACTTC	CAWTKSGGIYEQYF
TRBV7-9	TRBD2	16	NA	TRBJ2-1	TGTGCCAGCAGCTTAGGGGGCGGGAGTCAATACAATGAGCAGTTCTTC	CASSLGGGSQYNEQFF
TRBV6-6	NA	16	NA	TRBJ1-4	TGTGCCAGCAGTAAAGGGATGGGGCAGTCTAATGAAAAACTGTTTTTT	CASSKGMGQSNEKLFF
TRBV7-3	NA	14	NA	TRBJ2-2	TGTGCCAGCAGCCCCCATCGAGAGTACGGGGAGCTGTTTTTT	CASSPHREYGELFF
TRBV7-9	TRBD2	19	NA	TRBJ2-3	TGTGCCAGCAGCTCGGGACTAGCGGGAGGGAAATGGTTTGCGGATACGCAGTATTTT	CASSSGLAGGKWFADTQYF
TRBV28	TRBD1	14	once	TRBJ1-5	TGTGCCAGCATTCTTACAGGGGGCGGTCAGCCCCAGCATTTT	CASILTGGGQPQHF
TRBV19	NA	14	NA	TRBJ2-1	TGTGCCAGTAGCCACGATACAGTCGTAAATGAGCAGTTCTTC	CASSHDTVVNEQFF
TRBV30	NA	16	NA	TRBJ2-3	TGTGCCTGGACGGGGTTAGGAGGGGGCAGAACAGATACGCAGTATTTT	CAWTGLGGGRTDTQYF
TRBV6-2/TRBV6-3	TRBD1	14	few	TRBJ2-7	TGTGCCAGCAGTTACAGGACAGGGGGCTACGAGCAGTACTTC	CASSYRTGGYEQYF
TRBV14	NA	12	NA	TRBJ1-1	TGTGCCAGCAGGTACGGGAACACTGAAGCTTTCTTT	CASRYGNTEAFF
TRBV18	NA	17	NA	TRBJ2-2	TGTGCCAGCTCACCAGAGGTTTGGCTAGCGAGGTCCGGGGAGCTGTTTTTT	CASSPEVWLARSGELFF
TRBV4-1	NA	16	NA	TRBJ1-5	TGCGCCAGCAGCCAAGGTCGGGAATATAGCAATCAGCCCCAGCATTTT	CASSQGREYSNQPQHF
TRBV6-6	TRBD2	16	NA	TRBJ2-7	TGTGCCAGCAGCCTGGGGGAGGTGGTAGCGGGAGGCGAGCAGTACTTC	CASSLGEVVAGGEQYF
TRBV28	TRBD1	14	NA	TRBJ2-7	TGTGCCAGCAGTCTCACAGGGGGCTCCTACGAGCAGTACTTC	CASSLTGGSYEQYF
TRBV29-1	TRBD1	13	once	TRBJ1-2	TGCAGCGTTAACAGGGGGCGCGGCTATGGCTACACCTTC	CSVNRGRGYGYTF
TRBV6-5	NA	12	NA	TRBJ1-2	TGTGCCAGCAGATCAGGGAACCATGGCTACACCTTC	CASRSGNHGYTF
TRBV4-3	NA	15	NA	TRBJ2-7	TGCGCCAGCAGCCAAGATGGGTTGCGGGGAAGCGAACAGTACTTC	CASSQDGLRGSEQYF
TRBV14	TRBD1	13	NA	TRBJ1-1	TGTGCCAGCAGTCGGGACAGCTTTGAACGGGCTTTCTTT	CASSRDSFERAFF
TRBV9	NA	13	NA	TRBJ1-1	TGTGCCAGCACCCGACAATTGAACACTGAAGCTTTCTTT	CASTRQLNTEAFF
TRBV5-5	NA	13	NA	TRBJ1-5	TGTGCCAGCAGCTTCGACAGTTCCCAGCCCCAGCATTTT	CASSFDSSQPQHF
TRBV7-8	NA	12	NA	TRBJ1-2	TGTGCCAGCAGCCCCCAGGGGCGAGGCTACACCTTC	CASSPQGRGYTF
TRBV21-1	NA	16	NA	TRBJ2-1	TGTGCCAGCAGCAAGGTAACGGGAGAAAACAACAATGAGCAGTTCTTC	CASSKVTGENNNEQFF
TRBV27	TRBD1	16	NA	TRBJ2-7	TGTGCCAGCAGTTTAGGGACAGGTTGGGGGGACTACGAGCAGTACTTC	CASSLGTGWGDYEQYF
TRBV5-1	TRBD1	15	once	TRBJ1-5	TGCGCCAGCAGTTTGAAACCCACAGGGGATCAGCCCCAGCATTTT	CASSLKPTGDQPQHF
TRBV28	TRBD2	15	NA	TRBJ2-1	TGTGCCAGCAGATGGACTAGCGGGCCGACAATAGAGCAGTTCTTC	CASRWTSGPTIEQFF
TRBV15	NA	14	NA	TRBJ2-1	TGTGCCACCAGCATTACCGGGACTTACAATGAGCAGTTCTTC	CATSITGTYNEQFF
TRBV3-1/TRBV3-2	TRBD2	13	NA	TRBJ2-5	TGTGCCAGCAGCCAAACGGGAGGTGAGACCCAGTACTTC	CASSQTGGETQYF
TRBV4-1	TRBD2	16	NA	TRBJ2-7	TGCGCCAGCAGCCAAAAAAAAGCCGGGACTACCGAAGCCCAGTACTTC	CASSQKKAGTTEAQYF
TRBV14	NA	11	NA	TRBJ2-7	TGTGCCAGCAGCCCTTTTGGGGCTGGGTACTTC	CASSPFGAGYF
TRBV24-1	NA	16	NA	TRBJ2-1	TGTGCCACCAGTGATTCGACAGGCCGGAAGATTAATGAGCAGTTCTTC	CATSDSTGRKINEQFF
TRBV9	TRBD1	14	NA	TRBJ1-6	TGTGCCAGCCAAACAGGGGGCGATGGTTCACCCCTCCACTTT	CASQTGGDGSPLHF
TRBV7-9	NA	13	NA	TRBJ1-2	TGTGCCAGCAGCTTAGACCAGACAGTTGGCTACACCTTC	CASSLDQTVGYTF
TRBV4-2	TRBD1	14	NA	TRBJ1-1	TGTGCCAGCAGCTCCAGGACAGGGGGGGATGAAGCTTTCTTT	CASSSRTGGDEAFF